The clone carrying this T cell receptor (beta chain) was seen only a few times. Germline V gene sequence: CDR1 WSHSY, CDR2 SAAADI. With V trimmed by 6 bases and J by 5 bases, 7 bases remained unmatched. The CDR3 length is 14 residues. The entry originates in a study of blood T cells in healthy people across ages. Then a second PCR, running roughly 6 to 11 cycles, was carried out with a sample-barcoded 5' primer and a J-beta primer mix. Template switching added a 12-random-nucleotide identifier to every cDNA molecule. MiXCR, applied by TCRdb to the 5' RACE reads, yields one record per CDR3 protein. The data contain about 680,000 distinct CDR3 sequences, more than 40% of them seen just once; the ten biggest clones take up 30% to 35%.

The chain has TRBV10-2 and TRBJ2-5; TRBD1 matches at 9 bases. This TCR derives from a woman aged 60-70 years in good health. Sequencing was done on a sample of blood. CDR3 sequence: CASRITGGWETQYF. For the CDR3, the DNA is TGCGCCAGCAGGATAACAGGGGGCTGGGAGACCCAGTACTTC.